These T cell receptor beta chains were read from a single sample in a study of blood T cell repertoires in COVID-19. Data came from immunoSEQ multiplex PCR; TCRdb stores just in-frame clones and leaves some out. This table holds thousands of clones, roughly 84% found once. The sequenced material came from peripheral blood. Every receptor here comes from a human donor in a cohort sampled during active COVID-19. CDR3s include the opening cysteine and the closing phenylalanine or tryptophan. D genes are given only for firm matches. Clone size is shown for a subset of rows, as once, few, many or a class of expanded clone.

-	TRBV18	-	TRBJ1-2	CASSPDGGGYTF	TGTGCCAGCTCACCGGACGGGGGTGGCTACACCTTC
-	TRBV2	TRBD2	TRBJ2-2	CASTAGTSAGELFF	TGTGCCAGCACCGCCGGGACTAGCGCCGGGGAGCTGTTTTTT
-	TRBV9	-	TRBJ2-5	CASSPQGYQETQYF	TGTGCCAGCAGCCCCCAGGGATACCAAGAGACCCAGTACTTC
-	TRBV19	-	TRBJ1-1	CASSQAGPRAFF	TGTGCCAGTAGCCAGGCAGGGCCCCGAGCTTTCTTT
-	TRBV19	TRBD1	TRBJ1-4	CASRRGTGTNEKLFF	TGTGCCAGTAGGCGGGGGACAGGGACTAATGAAAAACTGTTTTTT
-	TRBV18	-	TRBJ2-7	CASSLQGLTYEQYF	TGTGCCAGCTCCCTGCAGGGATTAACCTACGAGCAGTACTTC
-	TRBV6-5	TRBD1	TRBJ1-5	CASRPTGVGQPQHF	TGTGCCAGCAGGCCCACAGGGGTAGGGCAGCCCCAGCATTTT
-	TRBV7-9	-	TRBJ2-3	CASSPQSGSTDTQYF	TGTGCCAGCAGCCCCCAATCGGGTAGCACAGATACGCAGTATTTT
-	TRBV9	TRBD1	TRBJ1-5	CASSPTGDGQPQHF	TGTGCCAGCAGCCCAACAGGGGATGGTCAGCCCCAGCATTTT
-	TRBV7-8	TRBD2	TRBJ2-1	CASSLGTSGREQFF	TGTGCCAGCAGCTTGGGGACTAGCGGGCGTGAGCAGTTCTTC
-	TRBV19	-	TRBJ1-1	CASSSGGRLNTEAFF	TGTGCCAGTAGTTCGGGAGGACGGCTGAACACTGAAGCTTTCTTT
-	TRBV7-2	-	TRBJ1-1	CASSLEQVSKAEAFF	TGTGCCAGCAGCTTAGAGCAGGTTTCTAAAGCTGAAGCTTTCTTT
-	TRBV11-3	-	TRBJ2-1	CASSLSDKNEQFF	TGTGCCAGCAGCCTTAGTGACAAGAATGAGCAGTTCTTC
-	TRBV3-1/TRBV3-2	TRBD1	TRBJ2-7	CASSSRDRGPYEQYF	TGTGCCAGCAGCTCACGGGACAGGGGACCCTACGAGCAGTACTTC
-	TRBV15	TRBD1	TRBJ1-3	CATTFGTGDTIYF	TGTGCCACCACTTTCGGGACAGGGGACACCATATATTTT
-	TRBV2	-	TRBJ1-2	CASASGENYGYTF	TGTGCCAGCGCCTCCGGGGAAAACTATGGCTACACCTTC
-	TRBV5-5	-	TRBJ2-3	CASSGSWATDTQYF	TGTGCCAGCAGCGGATCGTGGGCCACAGATACGCAGTATTTT
-	TRBV6-2/TRBV6-3	-	TRBJ1-2	CASSYFGQGYGYTF	TGTGCCAGCAGTTACTTCGGGCAGGGCTATGGCTACACCTTC
-	TRBV3-1/TRBV3-2	-	TRBJ2-7	CASSQVRYEQYF	TGTGCCAGCAGCCAAGTTCGCTACGAGCAGTACTTC
-	TRBV11-2	TRBD1	TRBJ2-5	CASSLPGQGQETQYF	TGTGCCAGCAGCTTACCCGGACAGGGCCAAGAGACCCAGTACTTC
-	TRBV30	-	TRBJ1-3	CAWSVRGGGNTIYF	TGTGCCTGGAGTGTACGTGGAGGGGGAAACACCATATATTTT
-	TRBV5-1	-	TRBJ1-1	CASSLEPRGNTEAFF	TGCGCCAGCAGCTTGGAACCCCGAGGGAACACTGAAGCTTTCTTT
-	TRBV6-5	-	TRBJ1-6	CASSYSGANSPLHF	TGTGCCAGCAGTTACTCGGGGGCGAATTCACCCCTCCACTTT
-	TRBV4-3	-	TRBJ2-3	CASSQGPGVSDTQYF	TGCGCCAGCAGCCAGGGCCCGGGGGTCTCAGATACGCAGTATTTT
-	TRBV7-9	-	TRBJ2-2	CASSHKTANTGELFF	TGTGCCAGCAGCCACAAAACAGCGAACACCGGGGAGCTGTTTTTT
-	TRBV7-2	TRBD1	TRBJ2-1	CASSLGQGAQNEQFF	TGTGCCAGCAGCTTGGGACAGGGGGCGCAGAATGAGCAGTTCTTC
once	TRBV15	TRBD1	TRBJ1-5	CATSSETGGGGQPQHF	TGTGCCACCAGCAGCGAGACAGGGGGCGGGGGACAGCCCCAGCATTTT
-	TRBV25-1	-	TRBJ2-6	CASSDFPGANVLTF	TGTGCCAGCAGTGACTTTCCTGGGGCCAACGTCCTGACTTTC
-	TRBV11-2	-	TRBJ1-1	CASTPGRVNTEAFF	TGTGCCAGCACCCCTGGCAGGGTTAACACTGAAGCTTTCTTT
-	TRBV30	-	TRBJ1-3	CAWSEGDSGNTIYF	TGTGCCTGGAGTGAGGGAGACTCTGGAAACACCATATATTTT
-	TRBV5-6	TRBD1	TRBJ1-2	CASSPGQNYGYTF	TGTGCCAGCAGCCCGGGACAGAACTATGGCTACACCTTC
-	TRBV6-1	-	TRBJ2-5	CASSEGRDQETQYF	TGTGCCAGCAGTGAAGGCAGGGACCAAGAGACCCAGTACTTC
large	TRBV3-1/TRBV3-2	-	TRBJ2-3	CASKGFSADTQYF	TGTGCCAGCAAGGGGTTTTCTGCAGATACGCAGTATTTT
-	TRBV6-2/TRBV6-3	TRBD2	TRBJ2-3	CASSYNAGGGLTDTQYF	TGTGCCAGCAGTTACAATGCTGGCGGGGGTCTCACAGATACGCAGTATTTT
-	TRBV7-9	TRBD1	TRBJ1-2	CASSPPTGWADYGYTF	TGTGCCAGCAGTCCACCGACAGGGTGGGCCGACTATGGCTACACCTTC
-	TRBV11-3	-	TRBJ1-2	CASTQAGQHYDYGYTF	TGTGCCAGCACCCAGGCCGGACAGCACTATGACTATGGCTACACCTTC
-	TRBV7-8	TRBD1	TRBJ1-3	CASSWGQGTGNTIYF	TGTGCCAGCAGCTGGGGACAGGGTACTGGAAACACCATATATTTT
-	TRBV21-1	-	TRBJ1-4	CASSKPLAGYNEKLFF	TGTGCCAGCAGCAAACCCCTGGCAGGCTATAATGAAAAACTGTTTTTT
-	TRBV27	TRBD1	TRBJ2-7	CASMTDRDRGYEQYF	TGTGCCAGCATGACGGACCGGGACAGGGGGTACGAGCAGTACTTC
-	TRBV6-1	TRBD1	TRBJ1-2	CASSEAGTANYGYTF	TGTGCCAGCAGTGAAGCAGGGACAGCGAACTATGGCTACACCTTC
medium-sized	TRBV4-3	-	TRBJ1-6	CASSQDGGSSPLHF	TGCGCCAGCAGCCAAGACGGGGGTTCCTCACCCCTCCACTTT
-	TRBV15	TRBD1	TRBJ2-7	CATSRDRAGGDEQYF	TGTGCCACCAGCAGAGATAGGGCAGGGGGCGACGAGCAGTACTTC
-	TRBV6-5	TRBD1	TRBJ2-7	CAGSRDRGSYEQYF	TGTGCCGGCTCCCGGGACAGGGGCTCCTACGAGCAGTACTTC
-	TRBV11-3	TRBD1	TRBJ1-6	CASSRDSYNSPLHF	TGTGCCAGCAGTCGGGACAGCTATAATTCACCCCTCCACTTT
-	TRBV20-1	-	TRBJ2-3	CSASAPGFGGDTQYF	TGCAGTGCTAGTGCCCCCGGCTTCGGGGGAGATACGCAGTATTTT
-	TRBV5-1	-	TRBJ1-1	CASSQQVTNTEAFF	TGCGCCAGCAGCCAACAGGTAACGAACACTGAAGCTTTCTTT
-	TRBV15	TRBD1	TRBJ1-2	CATSSGTANYGYTF	TGTGCCACCAGCAGCGGGACAGCTAACTATGGCTACACCTTC